A single sample gave rise to the 22 T cell receptor beta chains below, sequenced in a study of control samples from healthy donors and cancer patients. Sequencing used immunoSEQ multiplex PCR; TCRdb keeps in-frame clones, though not all of them. This table has about 140,000 clones, 88% appearing once. The sequenced sample consisted of blood. The receptors shown here come from a man aged 18 to 29 in good health.

The chain employs TRBV19 and TRBJ2-1, with D possibly TRBD1 on 5 matching bases. Germline V CDR1 and CDR2: LNHDA, SQIVND (reference sequence). V was clipped by 3 bases and J by 5 bases, with 11 bases between them. This CDR3 has 14 residues. DNA of the CDR3: TGTGCCAGTAGTATCAGCGCAGGGAACAATGAGCAGTTCTTC. Amino acids: CASSISAGNNEQFF.

The chain recombines TRBV7-2 with TRBJ1-1, with TRBD1 as a possible D gene (5 bases). The CDR3 extends over 14 amino acids. Germline V gene sequence: CDR1 SGHTA, CDR2 FQGNSA. The V end was cut by 3 bases, the J end by 2 bases, with 10 bases between. CDR3 sequence (DNA): TGTGCCAGCAGCTTCCCGACAGTTAACACTGAAGCTTTCTTT. Its translation is CASSFPTVNTEAFF.

The genes are TRBV7-9 and TRBJ1-6, with TRBD1 matching over 8 bases. The junction had 10 bases not matched to a gene; V was cut back by 3 bases and J by 0 bases. The CDR3 is 19 amino acids. Looked up from germline, CDR1 is SEHNR and CDR2 is FQNEAQ (reference sequence). CDR3 in DNA: TGTGCCAGCAGCTTCCGAGGACAGGGAGGACGCTCCTATAATTCACCCCTCCACTTT. Encoded protein: CASSFRGQGGRSYNSPLHF.

This clone was counted a single time. The J gene is TRBJ2-1, the V gene TRBV7-9; D might be TRBD2 (6 bases). V was clipped by 1 base and J by 3 bases, with 10 bases between them. The CDR3 runs to 15 residues. Germline CDR1 is SEHNR and CDR2 is FQNEAQ (reference sequence). CDR3 in DNA: TGTGCCAGCAGCTTAGAGACTAGGGACTACAATGAGCAGTTCTTC. Residues: CASSLETRDYNEQFF.

The CDR3 nucleotides read TGTGCCAGTAGCCGACAGACTGTTGAAGCTTTCTTT. Translating gives CASSRQTVEAFF. The J gene is TRBJ1-1, the V gene TRBV19; the D gene is possibly TRBD1 (5 bases). V lost 6 bases and J 7 bases, leaving 12 bases between the germline ends. The CDR3 sequence is 12 residues long. Germline values: CDR1 LNHDA, CDR2 SQIVND (reference sequence).

CDR3 bases: TGTGCCAGCAGTTTATTTCAGGGCACAGATACGCAGTATTTT. Its translation is CASSLFQGTDTQYF. V is TRBV28 and J is TRBJ2-3; D call uncertain. The CDR3 totals 14 residues. V lost 1 base to trimming and J lost 1 base, with 6 bases between them. Germline V gene sequence: CDR1 MDHEN, CDR2 SYDVKM.

The V call is TRBV12-3 or TRBV12-4, the J call TRBJ2-7, with 8 bases identical to TRBD1. The CDR3 totals 12 residues. V gave up 5 bases and J gave up 11 bases; unmatched junction bases: 8. CDR3 amino acids: CASSHDRGREYF. Here the CDR3 DNA reads TGTGCCAGCAGTCACGACAGGGGTAGGGAGTACTTC.

This chain joins TRBV6-6 and TRBJ1-3; D unresolved. The CDR3 runs to 15 residues. The germline V gene has CDR1 MNHNY and CDR2 SVGAGI (reference sequence). V lost 0 bases and J lost 0, with 6 bases in between. Here the CDR3 reads CASSYSALSGNTIYF. The DNA for the CDR3 is TGTGCCAGCAGTTACTCGGCACTCTCTGGAAACACCATATATTTT.

This rearrangement joins TRBV7-2 to TRBJ2-5, with 10 nucleotides matching TRBD2. This CDR3 region has 14 residues. Germline CDR1 SGHTA, CDR2 FQGNSA. V trimming: 5 bases; J trimming: 5 bases; junction bases outside the gene matches: 5. CDR3 in amino acids: CASSMGLAMETQYF. CDR3 nucleotides: TGTGCCAGCAGCATGGGACTAGCGATGGAGACCCAGTACTTC.

The chain combines TRBV7-9 with TRBJ2-1; 12 bases map to TRBD2. The ends lost 5 bases at V and 3 bases at J; junction bases unmatched: 8. This CDR3 contains 17 residues. Germline V gene data show CDR1 as SEHNR and CDR2 as FQNEAQ (reference sequence). This chain's CDR3 is CASSPPGTSGFYNEQFF. CDR3 in DNA: TGTGCCAGCAGCCCTCCCGGGACTAGCGGGTTCTACAATGAGCAGTTCTTC.

V is TRBV6-1 and J is TRBJ1-2; TRBD1 aligns across 7 bases. The CDR3 is 14 residues long. The germline CDR1 and CDR2 sequences are MNHNS and SASEGT. J gave up 4 bases and V 0 bases, and 2 bases lay outside the gene matches. The CDR3 DNA reads TGTGCCAGCAGTGAAGCCACAGGGGTCTATGGCTACACCTTC. Protein sequence: CASSEATGVYGYTF.

The V and J genes are TRBV18 and TRBJ2-7; 9 positions agree with TRBD1. In germline, CDR1 is KGHSH, CDR2 LQKENI. V lost 0 bases and J lost 8; bases outside the gene matches: 5. This CDR3 comprises 14 residues. The CDR3 coding sequence is TGTGCCAGCTCACCACCTTCCACAGGGGGCAAGCAGTACTTC. Translated: CASSPPSTGGKQYF.

In its sample, this clone was seen once. The genes are TRBV9 and TRBJ2-5; 7 nucleotides agree with TRBD1. Germline V gene data show CDR1 as SGDLS and CDR2 as YYNGEE. V gave up 2 bases and J gave up 3 bases; unmatched junction bases: 1. The CDR3 contains 13 residues. The CDR3 is CASSVTGEETQYF. For the CDR3, the DNA is TGTGCCAGCAGCGTTACAGGGGAAGAGACCCAGTACTTC.

This chain uses TRBV11-2 with TRBJ2-7, with D possibly matching TRBD2 (6 bases). The germline V and J ends were trimmed by 5 bases and 4 bases, with 9 bases remaining between them. The CDR3 contains 12 residues. Germline V gene lookup returns CDR1 SGHAT and CDR2 FQNNGV. CDR3 in amino acids: CASSMGGYEQYF. The CDR3 DNA follows: TGTGCCAGCAGCATGGGAGGATACGAGCAGTACTTC.

This chain uses TRBV5-1 with TRBJ2-1; no clear D gene. Per the germline V gene, CDR1 is SGHRS and CDR2 is YFSETQ. V lost 0 bases to trimming and J lost 8 bases, with 15 bases between them. The CDR3 runs 15 residues. The CDR3: CASSLAPTPGYEQFF. In DNA form, the CDR3 reads TGCGCCAGCAGCTTGGCGCCGACACCCGGCTATGAGCAGTTCTTC. The full variable domain, its missing parts supplied by reference TRBV5-1 and TRBJ2-1, is KAGVTQTPRYLIKTRGQQVTLSCSPISGHRSVSWYQQTPGQGLQFLFEYFSETQRNKGNFPGRFSGRQFSNSRSEMNVSTLELGDSALYLCASSLAPTPGYEQFFGPGTRLTVL.

The chain couples TRBV7-2 to TRBJ2-3; D unclear. The CDR3 loop spans 14 amino acids. Germline V lookup: CDR1 SGHTA, CDR2 FQGNSA. The V and J ends lost 5 bases and 3 bases respectively, with 12 bases between them. CDR3 DNA: TGTGCCAGCAGCCCTACGGGTGGGACAGATACGCAGTATTTT. This gives the protein CASSPTGGTDTQYF.

The V gene is TRBV6-5, the J gene TRBJ2-3, with D perhaps assigned TRBD1 or TRBD2 (5 bases each). Germline CDR1 MNHEY, CDR2 SVGAGI. This CDR3 spans 12 amino acids. The V gene lost 6 bases and the J gene lost 1 base, with 5 bases spanning the gap. CDR3 DNA: TGTGCCAGCAGGGGACGCACAGATACGCAGTATTTT. Protein sequence: CASRGRTDTQYF.

This clone was picked up a small number of times. The chain joins TRBV7-2 to TRBJ2-2; D is ambiguous. The CDR3 has 13 residues. Trimming left V 2 bases short and J 8 bases short, with 9 bases between. Germline V gives CDR1 SGHTA, CDR2 FQGNSA. The CDR3 protein is CASSLFVAGELFF. CDR3 coding DNA: TGTGCCAGCAGCTTATTTGTGGCAGGGGAGCTGTTTTTT.

This chain uses TRBV7-2 with TRBJ2-7; a weak D match, TRBD2 (6 bases). Germline V CDR1 and CDR2: SGHTA, FQGNSA. Trimming removed 1 base from V and 2 bases from J, with 21 bases in between. This CDR3 has 18 residues. DNA for the CDR3: TGTGCCAGCAGCTTAGGGGGCGGGGTCGGACGTTCCGCCTACGAGCAGTACTTC. Its protein product is CASSLGGGVGRSAYEQYF.

This chain links TRBV19 with TRBJ1-6; D is unclear. V lost 4 bases and J lost 6, with 7 bases in between. The CDR3 runs 13 residues. Germline loops: CDR1 LNHDA, CDR2 SQIVND (reference sequence). The chain's CDR3 is CASSTGLNSPLHF. DNA for the CDR3: TGTGCCAGTAGTACTGGACTTAATTCACCCCTCCACTTT.

V gene TRBV19 combines with J gene TRBJ2-1; D is possibly TRBD1 (6 bases). Deletions cut 4 bases from V and 4 bases from J, with 14 bases between. The CDR3 consists of 15 residues. The germline V gene encodes CDR1 LNHDA and CDR2 SQIVND (reference sequence). This chain's CDR3 is CASSKGPGAYNEQFF. Written as DNA, the CDR3 is TGTGCCAGTAGTAAGGGACCAGGGGCTTACAATGAGCAGTTCTTC.

This clone was seen a few times. This sequence joins TRBV2 and TRBJ1-1, with D tentatively TRBD1 (6 bases). V lost 8 bases, J lost 3 bases, and 13 bases lay in between. The CDR3 length is 13 residues. Germline assignment: CDR1 SNHLY and CDR2 FYNNEI. DNA for the CDR3: TGTGCCAGCCACGAAGGGGGGGACACTGAAGCTTTCTTT. Translation gives CASHEGGDTEAFF.